This TCR beta chain was sequenced during a study of cytomegalovirus exposure and HLA in healthy donors. General study results and limits: Associated with cytomegalovirus, according to the listing, were 150 to 200 TCR beta chains. For most TCR sequences rarity was the rule, although some public TCRs occurred in many donors. The tendency of first-cohort TCR clusters to co-occur in the roughly 110 validation repertoires was identified by a subsequent analysis. In vitro testing confirmed a few CMV-associated chains as specific for CMV antigens.

This clone appeared a few times. Its antigen remains unknown. Per the germline V gene, CDR1 is SNHLY and CDR2 is FYNNEI. V lost 3 bases and J 6 bases, leaving 3 bases between the germline ends. The CDR3 has 10 residues. Produced via immunoSEQ multiplex PCR; TCRdb's table is partial and in-frame only. Seen here are 100,000 to 150,000 clones, around 94% observed once, and the top ten hold roughly 1.3%. The V gene is TRBV2, the J gene TRBJ2-7; no firm D call. The sequencing input was PBMCs. The receptor was derived from a woman aged 18-29 years in good health and CMV-seronegative. The CDR3 here is CASSDVEQYF. The CDR3 nucleotides read TGTGCCAGCAGTGACGTCGAGCAGTACTTC.